The entry that follows covers one T cell receptor beta chain sequence. What antigen it recognizes has not been identified. No base quality values were provided; no much bigger clone lies one nucleotide off. The library was obtained by the immunoSEQ multiplex PCR assay. The immuneACCESS repertoire file appears here via TCRdb, limited to in-frame rearrangements. These files lack a portion of the clones; in checked studies, under half of the deficit traces to unresolved V genes, and the cause of the others is not known. This sample gives 100,000 to 150,000 clones in total; approximately 90% of them show up just once. The ten largest clones add up to approximately 8.6% of the sample. The data originate from a study of control samples from healthy donors and cancer patients (dated by TCRdb to 2018 to 2021). From its cysteine to its phenylalanine, the CDR3 spans 17 amino acids. The DNA shown is the 51-base CDR3, in frame from base 1. CDR1 MGHRA and CDR2 YSYEKL were looked up in the germline V gene. Trimming at the junction amounts to 1 base on V and 0 bases on J, and the germline ends lie 14 bases apart.

This clonotype was obtained from a man aged 18 to 29 in good health. Material: blood. Recombination linked TRBV4-1 to TRBJ2-3; TRBD2 could be the D gene, as 5 bases match. The sequenced DNA: TGCGCCAGCAGCCAAGGGCGCCTAGCCTTGAGCACAGATACGCAGTATTTT. Its protein product is CASSQGRLALSTDTQYF.